This T cell receptor (beta chain) is drawn from a study of blood T cell repertoires in COVID-19. Whole-study context: Acute and convalescent COVID-19 samples came from the United States, Italy and Spain. In each case, the material was cDNA or gDNA derived from T cells, B-cell-depleted T cells, or PBMCs.

J gave up 0 bases and V 5 bases, and 6 bases lay outside the gene matches. The CDR3 runs 15 residues. Germline assignment: CDR1 KGHSH and CDR2 LQKENI. Authors' analysis steps: For nucleated cells, counts were estimated from reference gene primer amplification. Using immunoSEQ multiplex PCR, the repertoire was profiled, and TCRdb retains in-frame clones only, with some absent. V and J calls and clone size are as listed in that table; D and trimming were resolved from the DNA. Here the sample spans approximately 75,000 clones, 65% to 90% being singletons. Seattle cases were enrolled at active infection and followed longitudinally.

The receptor was isolated from a man between 25 and 39 years old with COVID-19, enrolled during active disease. Sequenced input: peripheral blood. The chain recombines TRBV18 with TRBJ1-1; 7 nucleotides match TRBD1. DNA of the CDR3: TGTGCCAGCTCAAGGACTCAGGGGGTGAACACTGAAGCTTTCTTT. Protein product: CASSRTQGVNTEAFF.